This T cell receptor (beta chain) is drawn from a study of Graves' ophthalmopathy and Graves' hyperthyroidism. This clonotype was recorded at least ten times. What it binds is not known. The study excluded patients with other autoimmune diseases, uncontrolled infections, pregnancy or lactation. PBMCs were obtained from about 9.5 ml of fresh peripheral blood. The CDR3 loop spans 15 amino acids. V dropped 5 bases and J dropped 6; count of bases not matched to a gene: 12. CDR1 is MDHEN, CDR2 SYDVKM, per germline. From RNA, the CDR3 regions of TCR beta chains were amplified and sequenced. HTBI primers served in a first-round RT-PCR, which a second-round multiplex PCR followed. From the multiplex PCR reads, TCRdb called clonotypes with MiXCR, one entry per CDR3 protein. This table holds 200,000 to 250,000 distinct CDR3 sequences, 20% to 25% found once. Findings of the study overall: A roughly 80% specificity and 85% to 90% sensitivity were achieved by a 13-signature model that separated ophthalmopathy from stable hyperthyroidism.

The specimen was peripheral blood. The sequence was obtained from a woman aged 50 to 60 with Graves' ophthalmopathy. This chain connects TRBV28 to TRBJ2-7; TRBD2 aligns across 8 bases. CDR3 in amino acids: CASSPGPAGVSEQYF. CDR3 nucleotides: TGTGCCAGCAGTCCAGGACCAGCGGGAGTAAGCGAGCAGTACTTC. Full variable domain (outside the CDR3, taken from reference TRBV28 and TRBJ2-7): DVKVTQSSRYLVKRTGEKVFLECVQDMDHENMFWYRQDPGLGLRLIYFSYDVKMKEKGDIPEGYSVSREKKERFSLILESASTNQTSMYLCASSPGPAGVSEQYFGPGTRLTVT.